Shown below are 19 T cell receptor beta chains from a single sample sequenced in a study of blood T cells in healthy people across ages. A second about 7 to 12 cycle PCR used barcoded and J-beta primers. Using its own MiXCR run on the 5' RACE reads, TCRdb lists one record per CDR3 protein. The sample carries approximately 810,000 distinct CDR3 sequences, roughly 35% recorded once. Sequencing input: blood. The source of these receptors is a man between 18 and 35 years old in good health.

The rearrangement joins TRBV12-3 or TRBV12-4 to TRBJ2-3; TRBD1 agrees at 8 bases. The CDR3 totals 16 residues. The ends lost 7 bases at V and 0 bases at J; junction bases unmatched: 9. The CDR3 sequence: CASNLSRGLSTDTQYF. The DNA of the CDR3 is TGTGCCAGCAACCTTAGCAGGGGGCTAAGCACAGATACGCAGTATTTT.

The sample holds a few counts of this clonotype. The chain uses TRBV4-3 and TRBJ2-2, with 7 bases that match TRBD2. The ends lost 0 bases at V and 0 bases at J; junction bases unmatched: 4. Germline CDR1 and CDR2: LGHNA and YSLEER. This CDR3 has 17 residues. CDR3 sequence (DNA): TGCGCCAGCAGCCAAGAGGGAGGGATTACGAACACCGGGGAGCTGTTTTTT. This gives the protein CASSQEGGITNTGELFF.

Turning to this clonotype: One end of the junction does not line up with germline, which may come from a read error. CDR3 sequence reads: CAGSERHSLILAKNIQYF. CDR3 in DNA: TGTGCCGGCAGTGAAAGGCACAGTCTTATACTAGCCAAAAACATTCAGTACTTC. The chain is built from TRBV2 and TRBJ2-4, with no clear D. The germline CDR1 and CDR2 sequences are SNHLY and FYNNEI. CDR3 length: 18 amino acids.

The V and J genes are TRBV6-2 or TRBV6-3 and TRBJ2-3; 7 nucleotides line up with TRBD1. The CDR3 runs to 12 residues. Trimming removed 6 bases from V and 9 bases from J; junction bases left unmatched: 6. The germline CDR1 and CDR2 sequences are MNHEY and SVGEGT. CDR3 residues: CASRLGDRTQYF. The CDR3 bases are TGTGCCAGCAGGCTAGGGGACAGAACGCAGTATTTT.

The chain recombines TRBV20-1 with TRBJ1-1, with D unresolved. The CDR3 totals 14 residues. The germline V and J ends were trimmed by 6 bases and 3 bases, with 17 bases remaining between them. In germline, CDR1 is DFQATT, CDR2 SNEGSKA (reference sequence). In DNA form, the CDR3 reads TGCAGTGCGCCAACACTGACTGCGGACACTGAAGCTTTCTTT. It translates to CSAPTLTADTEAFF.

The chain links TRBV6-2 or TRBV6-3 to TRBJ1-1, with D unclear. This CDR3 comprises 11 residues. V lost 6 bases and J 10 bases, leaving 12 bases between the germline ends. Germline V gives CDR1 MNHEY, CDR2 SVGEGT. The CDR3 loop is CASSYPEGAFF. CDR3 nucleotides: TGTGCCAGCAGCTACCCCGAGGGAGCTTTCTTT.

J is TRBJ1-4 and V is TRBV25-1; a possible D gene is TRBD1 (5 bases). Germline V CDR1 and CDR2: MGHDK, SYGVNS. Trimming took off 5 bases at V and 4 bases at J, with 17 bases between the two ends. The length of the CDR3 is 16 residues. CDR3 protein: CASSTHQGFGNEKLFF. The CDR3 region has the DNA TGTGCCAGCAGTACTCATCAGGGCTTCGGTAATGAAAAACTGTTTTTT.

The CDR3 sequence is CASSLGGKLGGYEQYF. DNA for the CDR3: TGTGCCAGCAGTTTAGGGGGCAAACTAGGGGGCTACGAGCAGTACTTC. The chain recombines TRBV12-3 or TRBV12-4 with TRBJ2-7; possible D gene TRBD1, 6 bases. Trimming removed 1 base at V and 3 bases at J, with 16 bases between. This CDR3 spans 16 amino acids.

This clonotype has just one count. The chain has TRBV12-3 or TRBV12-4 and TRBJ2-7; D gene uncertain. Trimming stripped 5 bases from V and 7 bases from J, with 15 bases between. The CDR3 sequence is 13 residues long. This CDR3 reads CASSTSAYNEQYF. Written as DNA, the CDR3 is TGTGCCAGCAGTACAAGCGCCTACAATGAGCAGTACTTC.

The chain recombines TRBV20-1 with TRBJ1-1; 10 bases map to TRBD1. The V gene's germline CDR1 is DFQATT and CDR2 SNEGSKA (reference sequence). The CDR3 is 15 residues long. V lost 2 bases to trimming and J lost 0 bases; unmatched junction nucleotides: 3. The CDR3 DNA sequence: TGCAGTGCTAGAAGGGGGACAGGGGTGAACACTGAAGCTTTCTTT. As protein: CSARRGTGVNTEAFF.

The CDR3 region is CASSLDSGRGSGKLFF. The CDR3 DNA reads as TGTGCCAGCAGCTTAGACAGTGGGCGTGGGTCGGGAAAACTGTTTTTT. V and J are TRBV7-9 and TRBJ1-4; no reliable D call. Germline-derived CDR1 and CDR2 are SEHNR and FQNEAQ (reference sequence). V lost 1 base, J lost 10 bases, and 19 bases lay in between. The CDR3 runs to 16 residues.

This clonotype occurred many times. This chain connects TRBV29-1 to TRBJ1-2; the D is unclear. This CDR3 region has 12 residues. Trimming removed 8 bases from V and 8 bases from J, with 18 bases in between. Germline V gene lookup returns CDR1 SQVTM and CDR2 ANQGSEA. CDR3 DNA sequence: TGCAGCTACCACCTTCCTTCGAGAGGCTACACCTTC. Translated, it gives CSYHLPSRGYTF.

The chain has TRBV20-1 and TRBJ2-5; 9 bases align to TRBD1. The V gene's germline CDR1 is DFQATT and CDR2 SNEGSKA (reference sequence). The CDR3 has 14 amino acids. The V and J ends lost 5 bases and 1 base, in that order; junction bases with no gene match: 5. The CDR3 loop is CSAFGTGTQETQYF. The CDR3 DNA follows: TGCAGTGCTTTCGGGACAGGGACCCAAGAGACCCAGTACTTC.

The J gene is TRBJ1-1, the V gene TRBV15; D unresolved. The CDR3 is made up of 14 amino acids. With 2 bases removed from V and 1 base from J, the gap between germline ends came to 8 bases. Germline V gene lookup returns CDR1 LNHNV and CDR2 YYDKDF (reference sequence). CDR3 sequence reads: CATSRQVGNTEAFF. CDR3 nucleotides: TGTGCCACCAGCAGACAGGTCGGGAACACTGAAGCTTTCTTT.

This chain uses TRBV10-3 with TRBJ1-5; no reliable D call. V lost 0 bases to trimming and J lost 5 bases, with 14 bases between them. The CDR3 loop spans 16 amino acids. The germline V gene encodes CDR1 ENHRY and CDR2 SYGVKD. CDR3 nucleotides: TGTGCCATCAGTGAGTCAGGTCGGGAGGGATATCAGCCCCAGCATTTT. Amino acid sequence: CAISESGREGYQPQHF.

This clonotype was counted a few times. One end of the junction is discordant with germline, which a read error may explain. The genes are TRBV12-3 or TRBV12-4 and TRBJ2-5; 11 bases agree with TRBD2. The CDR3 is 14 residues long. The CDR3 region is CASSLAGGMKTQYF. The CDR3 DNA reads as TGTGCCAGCAGCTTAGCGGGGGGGATGAAGACCCAGTACTTC.

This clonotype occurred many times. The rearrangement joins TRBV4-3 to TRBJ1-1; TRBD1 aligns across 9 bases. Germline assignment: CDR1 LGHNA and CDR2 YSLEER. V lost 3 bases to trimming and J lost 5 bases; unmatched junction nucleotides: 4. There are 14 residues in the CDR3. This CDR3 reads CASSHGTGTTEAFF. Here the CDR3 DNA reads TGCGCCAGCAGCCACGGGACAGGGACTACTGAAGCTTTCTTT.

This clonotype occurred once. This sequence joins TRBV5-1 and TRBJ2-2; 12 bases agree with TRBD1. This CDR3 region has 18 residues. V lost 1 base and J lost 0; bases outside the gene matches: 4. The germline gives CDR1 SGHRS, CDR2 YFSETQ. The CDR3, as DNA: TGCGCCAGCAGCTTGAGGGACAGGGGGCCTCCGAACACCGGGGAGCTGTTTTTT. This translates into CASSLRDRGPPNTGELFF.

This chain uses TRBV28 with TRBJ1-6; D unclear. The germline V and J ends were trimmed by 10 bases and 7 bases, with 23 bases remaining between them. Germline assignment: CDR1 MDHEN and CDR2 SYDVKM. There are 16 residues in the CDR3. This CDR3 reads CATLPLLRAQNSPLHF. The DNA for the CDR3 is TGTGCCACCCTCCCCCTCCTCCGGGCTCAAAATTCACCCCTCCACTTT.